One sample yielded the 26 T cell receptor beta chains listed below, sequenced in a study of T-cell reconstitution after alpha-beta-depleted transplantation in children. The TCRbeta library incorporated unique molecular identifiers. Using its own MiXCR run on the PCR reads, TCRdb lists one record per CDR3 protein. The table shows around 680,000 distinct CDR3 sequences, with roughly 15% occurring only once. Sequenced material: PBMCs from the stem cell graft donor, taken from the stem cell graft. These receptors came from a human donor who donated a stem cell graft to a child with acute myeloid leukemia.

This clonotype occurred a few times. This rearrangement joins TRBV7-9 to TRBJ2-1; D gene ambiguous. The germline CDR1 and CDR2 sequences are SEHNR and FQNEAQ (reference sequence). The V and J ends lost 0 bases and 7 bases respectively, with 13 bases between them. The CDR3 is made up of 15 amino acids. The CDR3 protein is CASSLAPDGGNEQFF. The CDR3 DNA follows: TGTGCCAGCAGCTTAGCCCCGGACGGTGGGAATGAGCAGTTCTTC.

Many counts were recorded for this clonotype. The chain is built from TRBV20-1 and TRBJ2-2, with 8 bases fitting TRBD2. The CDR3 loop spans 15 amino acids. V dropped 0 bases and J dropped 4; count of bases not matched to a gene: 4. Germline CDR1 reads DFQATT; CDR2 reads SNEGSKA (reference sequence). The chain's CDR3 is CSARDAGGGTGELFF. CDR3 bases: TGCAGTGCTAGAGACGCCGGGGGGGGCACCGGGGAGCTGTTTTTT.

There are a few counts of this clonotype. This chain uses TRBV4-3 with TRBJ2-1; 10 bases are shared with TRBD2. Germline CDR1 LGHNA, CDR2 YSLEER. The CDR3 loop spans 16 amino acids. The J segment lost 6 bases and the V segment lost 0 bases, leaving 5 bases of the junction unmatched. The CDR3 DNA sequence: TGCGCCAGCAGCCAAGATCGGAGCGGGGGGGCCAATGAGCAGTTCTTC. Amino acids: CASSQDRSGGANEQFF.

This rearrangement joins TRBV25-1 to TRBJ1-4, with a weak D call TRBD1 (5 bases). The germline V gene has CDR1 MGHDK and CDR2 SYGVNS. This CDR3 has 13 residues. Deletions cut 8 bases from V and 12 bases from J, with 19 bases between. CDR3 DNA sequence: TGTGCCAGCGACGACAGCGGGATAGTGGAACTGTTTTTT. It encodes CASDDSGIVELFF.

This clonotype was counted at least ten times. V gene TRBV6-1 combines with J gene TRBJ2-3; D is perhaps TRBD2 (7 bases). Trimming took 5 bases from V and 7 from J, leaving 16 bases between them. Germline-derived CDR1 and CDR2 are MNHNS and SASEGT. CDR3 length: 14 residues. The CDR3 region is CASSKGGPFHTQYF. The CDR3 nucleotides read TGTGCCAGCAGTAAGGGGGGGCCGTTCCATACGCAGTATTTT.

The chain couples TRBV24-1 to TRBJ2-3; D is ambiguous. The CDR3 consists of 15 residues. The V gene's germline CDR1 is KGHDR and CDR2 SFDVKD. V dropped 4 bases and J dropped 3 bases, with 13 bases sitting between them. CDR3 in amino acids: CATSEGGMLTDTQYF. CDR3 sequence (DNA): TGTGCCACCAGTGAGGGTGGCATGTTGACAGATACGCAGTATTTT.

This clonotype was counted between two and nine times. The chain joins TRBV27 to TRBJ1-2, with 7 nucleotides matching TRBD1. This CDR3 has 13 residues. Germline loops: CDR1 MNHEY, CDR2 SMNVEV (reference sequence). V was clipped by 0 bases and J by 10 bases; unmatched bases: 5. This CDR3 is CASSLSPTGVYTF. In DNA, the CDR3 is TGTGCCAGCAGTTTATCGCCTACAGGGGTCTACACCTTC.

In regard to this clonotype: A much larger clonotype is one base distant, so this may be a read error. DNA of the CDR3: TGTGCCATCAGTGAGCCGGACAGGGGGTGGAACGGGGAGCTGTTTTTT. It yields the protein CAISEPDRGWNGELFF. The chain has TRBV10-3 and TRBJ2-2; 10 bases line up with TRBD1. CDR3 length equals 16 residues. Per the germline V gene, CDR1 is ENHRY and CDR2 is SYGVKD. Trimming at V came to 2 bases and at J to 7 bases, leaving 7 bases not matched to a gene.

In this sample, this clonotype turned up a few times. This chain links TRBV6-2 or TRBV6-3 with TRBJ2-2; TRBD1 is a possible D gene (5 bases). In germline, CDR1 is MNHEY, CDR2 SVGEGT. The V gene lost 5 bases and the J gene lost 1 base, with 11 bases spanning the gap. The CDR3 sequence is 15 residues long. CDR3: CASSGAQGNTGELFF. In DNA form, the CDR3 reads TGTGCCAGCAGTGGGGCTCAGGGGAACACCGGGGAGCTGTTTTTT.

This clonotype came up a few times. The chain carries TRBV20-1 and TRBJ1-5; 7 positions agree with TRBD1. The CDR3 extends over 16 amino acids. In germline, CDR1 is DFQATT, CDR2 SNEGSKA (reference sequence). The V gene end was trimmed by 2 bases and the J gene end by 7 bases; junction bases not matched to a gene: 14. The CDR3 DNA is TGCAGTGCTAGATGGGCGAGACAGGGTCGGGGACAGCCCCAGCATTTT. This translates into CSARWARQGRGQPQHF.

Concerning this clonotype: No conserved phenylalanine or tryptophan ends this CDR3, so it is likely a read error. V and J are TRBV5-1 and TRBJ2-3; perhaps TRBD1 as D (6 bases). V shed 7 bases and J shed 2 bases, with 23 bases lying between them. CDR1 and CDR2 from the germline V gene are SGHRS and YFSETQ. The CDR3 contains 17 residues. The CDR3 is CASVPGHKLPNTDTQYC. The CDR3 DNA follows: TGCGCCAGCGTCCCGGGACACAAGTTACCCAACACAGATACGCAGTATTGT.

The DNA for the CDR3 is TGCGCCAGCAGCCAAGATGTCGGACAGGAGTTCGCTGAAGCTTTCTTT. The encoded protein is CASSQDVGQEFAEAFF. This sequence joins TRBV4-3 and TRBJ1-1, with 7 bases matching TRBD1. Trimming removed 0 bases from V and 6 bases from J; junction bases left unmatched: 10. CDR3 length: 16 residues. Germline CDR1 reads LGHNA; CDR2 reads YSLEER.

The genes are TRBV20-1 and TRBJ2-1; 7 positions match TRBD1. The V segment lost 3 bases and the J segment 2 bases; nucleotides outside the gene matches: 7. The CDR3 covers 15 residues. CDR1 is DFQATT, CDR2 SNEGSKA, per germline (reference sequence). The CDR3 region is CSASRGGLTYNEQFF. In nucleotides, the CDR3 is TGCAGTGCTAGCCGAGGGGGCCTCACCTACAATGAGCAGTTCTTC.

This clonotype was seen at least ten times. This chain joins TRBV20-1 and TRBJ2-5, with 7 nucleotides matching TRBD2. This CDR3 has 15 residues. Trimming removed 3 bases from V and 5 bases from J; junction bases left unmatched: 12. Germline loops: CDR1 DFQATT, CDR2 SNEGSKA (reference sequence). The CDR3 DNA reads TGCAGTGCTAGTATCCCCCAGCGGGGAGGGGAGACCCAGTACTTC. Amino acids: CSASIPQRGGETQYF.

The rearrangement links TRBV7-9 to TRBJ2-3, with no clear D. There are 12 residues in the CDR3. Per germline, CDR1 SEHNR and CDR2 FQNEAQ (reference sequence). Deletions cut 5 bases from V and 5 bases from J, with 8 bases between. The CDR3 is CASSHLEDTQYF. Here the CDR3 DNA reads TGTGCCAGCAGCCACCTGGAAGATACGCAGTATTTT.

The chain is built from TRBV20-1 and TRBJ2-5; D is uncertain. The CDR3 extends over 12 amino acids. V was pared by 4 bases and J by 5 bases, with 11 bases between. Germline V gives CDR1 DFQATT, CDR2 SNEGSKA (reference sequence). CDR3 sequence: CSAKLQKETQYF. The CDR3 nucleotides read TGCAGTGCTAAGCTTCAGAAGGAGACCCAGTACTTC.

This clonotype was observed a few times. This chain links TRBV7-2 with TRBJ2-1; 12 nucleotides line up with TRBD1. The CDR3 loop spans 15 amino acids. V lost 5 bases to trimming and J lost 8 bases; unmatched junction nucleotides: 7. Germline V gene data show CDR1 as SGHTA and CDR2 as FQGNSA. CDR3: CASSPTGTGGYEQFF. The CDR3 bases are TGTGCCAGCAGCCCAACCGGGACAGGGGGCTATGAGCAGTTCTTC.

This clonotype appeared many times. The V call is TRBV12-3 or TRBV12-4, the J call TRBJ2-1, with 8 positions matching TRBD2. V lost 7 bases, J lost 7 bases, and 12 bases stayed unmatched. This CDR3 spans 15 amino acids. The CDR3 here is CASTRRNGGANEQFF. The CDR3 region has the DNA TGTGCCAGCACCAGACGGAACGGGGGGGCGAATGAGCAGTTCTTC.

The chain links TRBV15 to TRBJ2-7; D is possibly TRBD2 (6 bases). The CDR3 sequence is 15 residues long. From germline, CDR1 is LNHNV and CDR2 YYDKDF (reference sequence). The V end lost 6 bases, the J end lost 0 bases, and 15 bases lay between the germline ends. The chain's CDR3 is CATSLGPGGSYEQYV. For the CDR3, the DNA is TGTGCCACCAGTTTAGGACCCGGGGGCTCCTACGAGCAGTACGTC.

This clonotype was observed many times. The gene calls are TRBV20-1 and TRBJ1-1; 7 nucleotides agree with TRBD1. Germline V gene lookup returns CDR1 DFQATT and CDR2 SNEGSKA (reference sequence). The CDR3 has 15 amino acids. After removal of 2 bases from V and 5 bases from J, the junction contained 11 bases not matched to a gene. The CDR3 DNA reads TGCAGTGCTAGACGTCATACAGGGGCACAGACTGAAGCTTTCTTT. It is translated as CSARRHTGAQTEAFF.

Regarding this clonotype: A much larger clone lies one base from this, so it may be a read error. The J gene is TRBJ2-1, the V gene TRBV25-1; D is undetermined. Deletions cut 2 bases from V and 0 bases from J, with 5 bases between. The CDR3 loop spans 14 amino acids. CDR1 is MGHDK and CDR2 is SYGVNS in the germline V gene. CDR3 in DNA: TGTGCCAGCAGTGAAGGCAGCTCCTACAATGAGCAGTTCTTC. It translates to CASSEGSSYNEQFF. The variable domain in full, completed from reference TRBV25-1 and TRBJ2-1, reads EADIYQTPRYLVIGTGKKITLECSQTMGHDKMYWYQQDPGMELHLIHYSYGVNSTEKGDLSSESTVSRIRTEHFPLTLESARPSHTSQYLCASSEGSSYNEQFFGPGTRLTVL.

This clonotype turned up a few times. This chain links TRBV5-1 with TRBJ2-1; 11 bases fit TRBD1. J gave up 9 bases and V 3 bases, and 11 bases lay outside the gene matches. The CDR3 covers 16 residues. Germline loops: CDR1 SGHRS, CDR2 YFSETQ. CDR3 DNA: TGCGCCAGCAGCTCTAACTCGGGACAGGGGGTTGGTGAGCAGTTCTTC. Translating gives CASSSNSGQGVGEQFF.

V is TRBV28 and J is TRBJ2-7; D might be TRBD1 (6 bases). V was cut by 5 bases and J by 1 base, with 12 bases left in between. Germline CDR1 and CDR2: MDHEN and SYDVKM. The CDR3 extends over 14 amino acids. The CDR3 sequence: CASSIDRLSYEQYV. The CDR3 DNA is TGTGCCAGCAGTATAGACAGGTTATCCTACGAGCAGTACGTC.

Only a few counts were recorded for this clonotype. The rearrangement uses TRBV15 and TRBJ2-3; a weak D match, TRBD2 (5 bases). This CDR3 comprises 13 residues. V was pared by 6 bases and J by 1 base, with 8 bases between. Germline V gene sequence: CDR1 LNHNV, CDR2 YYDKDF (reference sequence). The DNA of the CDR3 is TGTGCCACCAGGCCGCGGGGCACAGATACGCAGTATTTT. Protein: CATRPRGTDTQYF.

This clonotype was found a few times. This sequence joins TRBV20-1 and TRBJ2-3; tentatively, D is TRBD2 (5 bases). Germline assignment: CDR1 DFQATT and CDR2 SNEGSKA (reference sequence). With 1 base removed from V and 3 bases from J, the gap between germline ends came to 17 bases. The CDR3 contains 16 residues. CDR3 bases: TGCAGTGCTAGAGTTTGGACTGCGGAGGAGACAGATACGCAGTATTTT. Translating it yields CSARVWTAEETDTQYF.

This clonotype was found many times. The chain is built from TRBV6-1 and TRBJ2-3; 14 positions match TRBD2. With V trimmed by 3 bases and J by 1 base, 0 bases remained unmatched. The CDR3 is 16 amino acids. Germline V gene data show CDR1 as MNHNS and CDR2 as SASEGT. Here the CDR3 DNA reads TGTGCCAGCAGTGAGGGACTAGCGGGGGGCACAGATACGCAGTATTTT. It translates to CASSEGLAGGTDTQYF.